This TCR beta chain comes out of a study of a mutant IDH1 vaccine in newly diagnosed glioma. Stated time point: week 11, during vaccination. Every vaccine dose comprised 300 ug of mutant IDH1 20-mer peptide plus topical imiquimod. In regard to this clone: Its antigen is currently unknown.

The CDR3 extends over 15 amino acids. The V gene's germline CDR1 is SGDLS and CDR2 YYNGEE. Trimming at V came to 0 bases and at J to 3 bases, leaving 1 base not matched to a gene. Method: immunoSEQ multiplex PCR; TCRdb's copy keeps in-frame clones and lacks some. The sample gives roughly 120,000 clones, roughly 90% of which show up once; roughly 0.55% is in the top ten. The chain uses TRBV9 and TRBJ2-1; 9 bases map to TRBD2. The clonotype comes from a woman between 50 and 59 years old with glioma. This sample comprised PBMCs, obtained from a glioma patient whose treatment included an IDH1 peptide vaccine. The chain's CDR3 is CASSVEAGGYNEQFF. The CDR3 DNA is TGTGCCAGCAGCGTAGAAGCGGGGGGCTACAATGAGCAGTTCTTC.